The subject of this entry is one TCR beta chain. Its target is not known. Other DNA variants within this sample encode the same CDR3. PCR primers comprised 60 Vbeta and 13 Jbeta primers. Repertoires were generated with immunoSEQ multiplex PCR, while TCRdb's copy carries only in-frame clones and drops some. Its listing shows about 210,000 clones. The sample comes from a study of cytomegalovirus exposure and HLA in healthy donors. Study-level points and caveats: Reports state that TCR beta sequences accurately predicted most subjects' HLA-A and HLA-B alleles. In a later analysis, common viral pathogens appeared linked to several of the most significant clusters. A later analysis linked a missense DCLRE1C variant to TCR beta V- and J-gene trimming.

The CDR3 sequence is 14 residues long. V was pared by 3 bases and J by 1 base, with 4 bases between. Germline V gives CDR1 KGHSH, CDR2 LQKENI. V is TRBV18 and J is TRBJ2-6; no firm D call. This receptor was taken from a young woman in good health and CMV-seropositive. The sequenced sample consisted of PBMCs. The CDR3 coding sequence is TGTGCCAGCTCACCCAGTTCTGGGGCCAACGTCCTGACTTTC. Its translation: CASSPSSGANVLTF.